These 21 T cell receptor beta chains originate from one sample sequenced in a study of T cells in Graves' hyperthyroidism and ophthalmopathy (dated by TCRdb to about 2019). The library relied on multiplex PCR. Instrument used: Illumina HiSeq 2000. The TCR beta CDR3 regions were amplified from RNA transcripts. A first-round RT-PCR of the TCR CDR3 used the HTBI primer set with the Qiagen OneStep RT-PCR kit. Using fastp trimming at Q25 and MiXCR clonotype assembly, TCRdb reanalyzed the public sequencing data and kept in-frame beta chains. Rows merge per CDR3 protein into single entries with the most common DNA and genes. In all, the sample holds a few hundred thousand distinct CDR3 sequences, and roughly 13% of those were seen once. 5.5% to 7.5% of the sample is held by the ten biggest clonotypes. Sequenced material: blood. These receptors all come from a woman aged 25 to 39 with Graves' hyperthyroidism that later progressed to Graves' ophthalmopathy.

A few counts support this clonotype. The chain combines TRBV28 with TRBJ2-5; the D gene could be TRBD1 or TRBD2 (5 bases each). The V gene's germline CDR1 is MDHEN and CDR2 SYDVKM. The CDR3 length is 11 residues. The V and J ends lost 5 bases and 14 bases respectively, with 15 bases between them. CDR3 residues: CASSPGRFLYF. CDR3 bases: TGTGCCAGCAGTCCGGGACGGTTCCTCTACTTC.

This clonotype was found many times. This sequence joins TRBV2 and TRBJ1-3; the D is unclear. CDR1 is SNHLY, CDR2 FYNNEI, per germline. The CDR3 extends over 15 amino acids. V was cut by 1 base and J by 0 bases, with 7 bases left in between. The CDR3 coding sequence is TGTGCCAGCAGTGAAGGACGGACCTCTGGAAACACCATATATTTT. This sequence encodes CASSEGRTSGNTIYF.

The chain is built from TRBV4-1 and TRBJ1-1; TRBD1 aligns across 10 bases. CDR1 and CDR2 (germline): MGHRA, YSYEKL. This CDR3 comprises 15 residues. J lost 1 base, V lost 5 bases, and 4 bases had no gene match. As DNA, the CDR3 is TGCGCCAGCAGCTATTGGACAGGGGGGAACACTGAAGCTTTCTTT. Encoded protein: CASSYWTGGNTEAFF.

This clonotype was seen at least ten times. The chain joins TRBV11-2 to TRBJ2-7; D gene ambiguous. The CDR3 contains 11 residues. V shed 1 base and J shed 9 bases, with 7 bases lying between them. Looked up from germline, CDR1 is SGHAT and CDR2 is FQNNGV. The CDR3 protein is CASSLGLGQYF. In DNA, the CDR3 is TGTGCCAGCAGCTTAGGGCTAGGGCAGTACTTC.

This clonotype showed up just a few times. This chain connects TRBV19 to TRBJ1-5; 8 bases are a match to TRBD1. This CDR3 has 14 residues. V dropped 5 bases and J dropped 4; count of bases not matched to a gene: 4. Germline-derived CDR1 and CDR2 are LNHDA and SQIVND (reference sequence). The CDR3 spells CASSHQGANQPQHF. Here the CDR3 DNA reads TGTGCCAGTAGTCACCAGGGGGCAAATCAGCCCCAGCATTTT.

V gene TRBV19 combines with J gene TRBJ1-2; the D gene is possibly TRBD1 (6 bases). Germline CDR1 reads LNHDA; CDR2 reads SQIVND (reference sequence). V lost 7 bases and J lost 3, with 12 bases in between. This CDR3 is built from 13 residues. The CDR3 nucleotides read TGTGCCAGTATCCCGACAGGAGACTATGGCTACACCTTC. Translation gives CASIPTGDYGYTF.

The chain employs TRBV28 and TRBJ1-2; 8 bases align to TRBD1. The CDR3 sequence is 14 residues long. Unmatched junction bases numbered 9, after V lost 6 bases and J lost 6 bases. CDR1 and CDR2 from the germline V gene are MDHEN and SYDVKM. The CDR3 sequence: CASRGTGPIHGYTF. CDR3 nucleotides: TGTGCCAGCAGGGGGACAGGCCCCATCCATGGCTACACCTTC.

This clonotype was seen ten or more times. The chain links TRBV11-2 to TRBJ1-2, with 10 bases fitting TRBD1. V was clipped by 1 base and J by 11 bases; unmatched bases: 7. This CDR3 has 14 residues. Germline CDR1 and CDR2: SGHAT and FQNNGV. The chain's CDR3 is CASSLGYDRGPYTF. The CDR3 region has the DNA TGTGCCAGCAGCTTAGGATACGACAGGGGGCCGTACACCTTC.

This clonotype was recorded many times. This sequence joins TRBV10-3 and TRBJ1-2, with D possibly being TRBD1 (5 bases). Looked up from germline, CDR1 is ENHRY and CDR2 is SYGVKD. The CDR3 covers 14 residues. Trimming took 0 bases from V and 12 from J, leaving 17 bases between them. The CDR3 nucleotides are TGTGCCATCAGTGAGTCTTCGGGGCAGGGATGGAACACCTTC. It codes for CAISESSGQGWNTF.

This clonotype showed up many times. CDR3 protein: CASSQAGQGNTEAFF. CDR3 sequence (DNA): TGTGCCAGCAGCCAAGCGGGACAGGGGAACACTGAAGCTTTCTTT. The chain links TRBV3-1 to TRBJ1-1; TRBD1 agrees at 9 bases. Germline CDR1 is LGHDT and CDR2 is YNNKEL (reference sequence). The CDR3 runs 15 residues. The ends lost 1 base at V and 1 base at J; junction bases unmatched: 1.

This rearrangement joins TRBV7-2 to TRBJ2-7; TRBD2 matches 9 bases. This CDR3 spans 15 amino acids. CDR1 is SGHTA, CDR2 FQGNSA, per germline. V was pared by 1 base and J by 6 bases, with 7 bases of the junction left unmatched. CDR3 nucleotide sequence: TGTGCCAGCAGCTTAGATAGCGGGGGCCTGACCGAGCAGTACTTC. It specifies CASSLDSGGLTEQYF.

This clonotype was counted at least ten times. V is TRBV7-9 and J is TRBJ2-5; 8 bases map to TRBD2. Unmatched junction bases numbered 8, after V lost 4 bases and J lost 4 bases. The CDR3 spans 15 residues. Germline assignment: CDR1 SEHNR and CDR2 FQNEAQ (reference sequence). The CDR3 DNA is TGTGCCAGCAGCTCGTCGGGACTAGTGGGAGAGACCCAGTACTTC. Translation gives CASSSSGLVGETQYF.

Concerning this clonotype: Just one base apart from a much larger clone, this may be a read error. This chain links TRBV7-9 with TRBJ2-4, with D possibly called TRBD1 or TRBD2 (5 bases each). CDR3 length: 15 residues. CDR1 and CDR2 (germline): SEHNR, FQNEAQ (reference sequence). Trimming took 1 base from V and 8 from J, leaving 15 bases between them. The CDR3 spells CASSLGGSATYIQYF. CDR3 coding DNA: TGTGCCAGCAGCTTAGGGGGGAGCGCTACTTACATTCAGTACTTC.

This clonotype showed up many times. The chain couples TRBV20-1 to TRBJ2-7; 7 bases agree with TRBD1. V was clipped by 6 bases and J by 4 bases; unmatched bases: 9. Looked up from germline, CDR1 is DFQATT and CDR2 is SNEGSKA (reference sequence). The CDR3 runs to 13 residues. The CDR3 loop is CSANRGWGYEQYF. CDR3 sequence (DNA): TGCAGTGCAAACAGGGGTTGGGGGTACGAGCAGTACTTC.

This clonotype was picked up many times. V is TRBV15 and J is TRBJ2-7; D unresolved. Germline CDR1 reads LNHNV; CDR2 reads YYDKDF (reference sequence). V lost 0 bases and J 3 bases, leaving 12 bases between the germline ends. This CDR3 has 15 residues. The CDR3 DNA follows: TGTGCCACCAGCAGAGATCTCGGCGGTTTCTACGAGCAGTACTTC. Its translation: CATSRDLGGFYEQYF. The variable domain in full, with the rest retrieved from reference TRBV15 and TRBJ2-7, is DAMVIQNPRYQVTQFGKPVTLSCSQTLNHNVMYWYQQKSSQAPKLLFHYYDKDFNNEADTPDNFQSRRPNTSFCFLDIRSPGLGDTAMYLCATSRDLGGFYEQYFGPGTRLTVT.

There are many counts of this clonotype. This chain connects TRBV29-1 to TRBJ2-7, with 10 bases fitting TRBD2. CDR3 size: 13 residues. V gave up 7 bases and J gave up 6 bases; unmatched junction bases: 9. Germline V gene sequence: CDR1 SQVTM, CDR2 ANQGSEA. The CDR3 sequence: CSADLAGAGEQYF. CDR3 sequence (DNA): TGCAGCGCCGATCTAGCGGGAGCTGGCGAGCAGTACTTC.

Many counts were recorded for this clonotype. The genes are TRBV13 and TRBJ2-4; D is possibly TRBD2 (6 bases). With 5 bases removed from V and 6 bases from J, the gap between germline ends came to 14 bases. CDR1 and CDR2 from the germline V gene are PRHDT and FYEKMQ (reference sequence). The CDR3 totals 14 residues. The CDR3 sequence: CASSPTGLGNIQYF. The CDR3 DNA reads as TGTGCCAGCAGCCCCACGGGACTCGGAAACATTCAGTACTTC.

In this sample, this clonotype turned up a few times. The rearrangement uses TRBV4-1 and TRBJ2-3, with TRBD2 matching over 8 bases. This CDR3 comprises 16 residues. The germline V gene has CDR1 MGHRA and CDR2 YSYEKL. V was clipped by 4 bases and J by 0 bases; unmatched bases: 6. The CDR3 spells CASSLTSGSSTDTQYF. In DNA form, the CDR3 reads TGCGCCAGCAGCCTTACTAGCGGTTCTAGCACAGATACGCAGTATTTT.

This chain connects TRBV11-2 to TRBJ2-3; tentatively, D is TRBD1 or TRBD2 (5 bases each). The germline V gene encodes CDR1 SGHAT and CDR2 FQNNGV. The length of the CDR3 is 16 residues. V lost 5 bases and J lost 4, with 19 bases in between. The CDR3, as DNA: TGTGCCAGCAGCAGCCCAGGGCGACCGGGGTCAGATACGCAGTATTTT. It translates to CASSSPGRPGSDTQYF.

This clonotype was counted many times. The rearrangement joins TRBV28 to TRBJ1-2, with D possibly matching TRBD1 (6 bases). The germline gives CDR1 MDHEN, CDR2 SYDVKM. The CDR3 sequence is 14 residues long. V was pared by 2 bases and J by 7 bases, with 14 bases between. DNA of the CDR3: TGTGCCAGCAGTTTAAGCCCGACAGGTACTGGCTACACCTTC. This codes for CASSLSPTGTGYTF.

This clonotype was picked up one time. The chain links TRBV6-1 to TRBJ2-2; no definite D call. CDR3 size: 15 residues. V was clipped by 4 bases and J by 6 bases, with 15 bases between them. Germline V CDR1 and CDR2: MNHNS, SASEGT. The CDR3 DNA reads as TGTGCCAGCAGTGTAGTGAATCAAGGGCCCGGGGAGCTGTTTTTT. Its protein product is CASSVVNQGPGELFF.